The 21 T cell receptor beta chains in this list originate from one sample, sequenced in a study of post-analysis software for immune sequencing data. General observations from the study: Patients showed TRBV5-6, TRBV5-1 and TRBV20-1 among five TRBV segments more frequent than in controls.

Sequencing libraries made from TCR beta cDNA carried unique molecular identifiers. TCRdb called the PCR reads again in MiXCR, with one record for every CDR3 protein. Of roughly 570,000 distinct CDR3 sequences listed, around a third were seen once; the top ten hold 4.5% to 7.5%. The antigens of these receptors remain unknown. The sequenced sample was blood. The source is a girl aged 2 to 17 with multiple sclerosis.

This clonotype turned up a few times. The chain combines TRBV12-3 or TRBV12-4 with TRBJ1-2; D is unresolved. V lost 6 bases and J 4 bases, leaving 9 bases between the germline ends. The CDR3 spans 12 residues. The chain's CDR3 is CASRSAIYGYTF. CDR3 sequence (DNA): TGTGCCAGCAGATCAGCTATCTATGGCTACACCTTC.

The genes are TRBV20-1 and TRBJ2-5; TRBD2 matches 7 bases. V was clipped by 7 bases and J by 11 bases; unmatched bases: 22. CDR1 and CDR2 from the germline V gene are DFQATT and SNEGSKA (reference sequence). The CDR3 runs to 15 residues. The CDR3 is CSGEIRTSAPREQYF. The DNA of the CDR3 is TGCAGTGGAGAGATCAGGACTAGTGCCCCTAGAGAGCAGTACTTC.

This clonotype was found a few times. The chain links TRBV10-3 to TRBJ2-5; D may be TRBD1 (6 bases). Germline loops: CDR1 ENHRY, CDR2 SYGVKD. V lost 2 bases, J lost 5 bases, and 12 bases lay in between. The CDR3 contains 14 residues. CDR3 sequence (DNA): TGTGCCATCAGTGAGCAGTGGACAGTGGAGACCCAGTACTTC. It is translated as CAISEQWTVETQYF.

The rearrangement joins TRBV29-1 to TRBJ1-2, with a tentative D call TRBD1 (5 bases). CDR1 is SQVTM, CDR2 ANQGSEA, per germline. The V gene lost 7 bases and the J gene lost 6 bases, with 15 bases spanning the gap. The CDR3 has 12 residues. In DNA, the CDR3 is TGCAGCGCACCCGGGACGGGGAATGGCTACACCTTC. It encodes CSAPGTGNGYTF.

This clonotype was counted ten times or more. The chain combines TRBV4-1 with TRBJ1-5, with TRBD1 as a possible D gene (5 bases). This CDR3 comprises 14 residues. Trimming left V 3 bases short and J 5 bases short, with 11 bases between. Germline V gene lookup returns CDR1 MGHRA and CDR2 YSYEKL. The DNA for the CDR3 is TGCGCCAGCAGCCAGAGACAGACCGATCAGCCCCAGCATTTT. It is translated as CASSQRQTDQPQHF.

The chain is built from TRBV20-1 and TRBJ1-4; 7 bases match TRBD1. There are 13 residues in the CDR3. V lost 5 bases and J lost 3; bases outside the gene matches: 3. The germline V gene has CDR1 DFQATT and CDR2 SNEGSKA (reference sequence). The CDR3 DNA is TGCAGTGCTGATGACAGGGCTAATGAAAAACTGTTTTTT. This sequence encodes CSADDRANEKLFF.

The gene calls are TRBV3-1 and TRBJ2-1, with 10 bases lining up with TRBD1. Germline CDR1 is LGHDT and CDR2 is YNNKEL (reference sequence). CDR3 size: 16 residues. V trimming: 0 bases; J trimming: 5 bases; junction bases outside the gene matches: 4. The CDR3 loop is CASSQEDRGSHNEQFF. CDR3 DNA sequence: TGTGCCAGCAGCCAAGAGGACAGGGGGTCCCACAATGAGCAGTTCTTC.

This rearrangement joins TRBV9 to TRBJ2-5; possible D gene TRBD1, 6 bases. V lost 2 bases to trimming and J lost 11 bases, with 22 bases between them. CDR1 and CDR2 (germline): SGDLS, YYNGEE. CDR3 length equals 15 residues. As DNA, the CDR3 is TGTGCCAGCAGCGTGGACAGTACCCCTTACAATGAGCAGTACTTC. Its translation: CASSVDSTPYNEQYF.

This clonotype was detected only a few times. The rearrangement links TRBV20-1 to TRBJ2-3, with 8 nucleotides matching TRBD2. This CDR3 is built from 18 residues. V lost 3 bases, J lost 6 bases, and 20 bases stayed unmatched. Germline V CDR1 and CDR2: DFQATT, SNEGSKA (reference sequence). The CDR3 DNA follows: TGCAGTGCTAGCCCCGCTACAACTCTAGCGGGCCAAGGGGATACGCAGTATTTT. It is translated as CSASPATTLAGQGDTQYF.

This clonotype was recorded a few times. V gene TRBV20-1 combines with J gene TRBJ2-7, with D possibly TRBD1 on 5 matching bases. The CDR3 loop spans 15 amino acids. Between the trimmed V and J ends, which lost 1 base and 3 bases, there was a span of 16 bases. CDR1 is DFQATT, CDR2 SNEGSKA, per germline (reference sequence). The CDR3, as DNA: TGCAGTGCTAGAGCGGGCCCCGCAGGGCGCTACGAGCAGTACTTC. This codes for CSARAGPAGRYEQYF.

This chain connects TRBV20-1 to TRBJ1-2; D unclear. V lost 6 bases and J 6 bases, leaving 17 bases between the germline ends. The V gene's germline CDR1 is DFQATT and CDR2 SNEGSKA (reference sequence). CDR3 size: 13 residues. The CDR3 coding sequence is TGCAGTGCCGAGACCAGGAAAGGGAATGGCTACACCTTC. This sequence encodes CSAETRKGNGYTF.

The chain has TRBV5-6 and TRBJ1-2; D is unresolved. The ends were cut back, 0 bases at V and 6 bases at J, with 12 bases in the middle. CDR3 length: 14 residues. Germline CDR1 reads SGHDT; CDR2 reads YYEEEE. The CDR3 is CASSLEGDLHGYTF. CDR3 DNA: TGTGCCAGCAGCTTGGAGGGAGACCTCCATGGCTACACCTTC.

V and J are TRBV9 and TRBJ2-5; D uncertain. The CDR3 covers 15 residues. Trimming stripped 0 bases from V and 5 bases from J, with 14 bases between. CDR1 is SGDLS, CDR2 YYNGEE, per germline. Here the CDR3 reads CASSVEDLPRETQYF. DNA of the CDR3: TGTGCCAGCAGCGTAGAGGACCTCCCCCGGGAGACCCAGTACTTC. The full variable domain, with the rest looked up from reference TRBV9 and TRBJ2-5, is DSGVTQTPKHLITATGQRVTLRCSPRSGDLSVYWYQQSLDQGLQFLIQYYNGEERAKGNILERFSAQQFPDLHSELNLSSLELGDSALYFCASSVEDLPRETQYFGPGTRLLVL.

V usage is TRBV14 and J usage is TRBJ2-7, with D perhaps assigned TRBD1 or TRBD2 (5 bases each). The length of the CDR3 is 14 residues. Germline-derived CDR1 and CDR2 are SGHDN and FVKESK. V was cut by 4 bases and J by 3 bases, with 13 bases left in between. The CDR3 reads CASSLFRESYEQYF. The DNA for the CDR3 is TGTGCCAGCAGCCTGTTCAGGGAGAGCTACGAGCAGTACTTC.

The gene calls are TRBV9 and TRBJ2-1; unclear D gene. CDR1 and CDR2 (germline): SGDLS, YYNGEE. V lost 4 bases and J 8 bases, leaving 10 bases between the germline ends. The CDR3 loop spans 12 amino acids. CDR3 sequence reads: CASSSRTYEQFF. The CDR3 DNA is TGTGCCAGCAGCTCCCGAACCTATGAGCAGTTCTTC.

This clonotype turned up a few times. The V call is TRBV20-1, the J call TRBJ2-5; maybe TRBD1 (5 bases). V dropped 5 bases and J dropped 2 bases, with 18 bases sitting between them. Per the germline V gene, CDR1 is DFQATT and CDR2 is SNEGSKA (reference sequence). This CDR3 spans 15 amino acids. CDR3 loop: CSAGDRVKGQETQYF. CDR3 bases: TGCAGTGCTGGGGATCGGGTTAAGGGGCAAGAGACCCAGTACTTC.

Only a few counts were recorded for this clonotype. The J gene is TRBJ2-7, the V gene TRBV3-1, with D maybe TRBD2 (6 bases). Deletions cut 5 bases from V and 1 base from J, with 18 bases between. CDR3 length: 16 amino acids. Germline CDR1 LGHDT, CDR2 YNNKEL (reference sequence). CDR3 DNA sequence: TGTGCCAGCAGCGAACGTACTAGCCGGGGATCCTACGAGCAGTACTTC. Protein: CASSERTSRGSYEQYF.

V and J are TRBV11-2 and TRBJ2-5, with TRBD2 as a possible D gene (5 bases). The CDR3 covers 13 residues. V lost 5 bases and J 5 bases, leaving 12 bases between the germline ends. Germline V gene sequence: CDR1 SGHAT, CDR2 FQNNGV. CDR3 residues: CASSREGFETQYF. CDR3 in DNA: TGTGCCAGCAGCCGGGAAGGGTTTGAGACCCAGTACTTC.

The chain joins TRBV27 to TRBJ1-5; D is ambiguous. V shed 5 bases and J shed 7 bases, with 18 bases lying between them. The germline gives CDR1 MNHEY, CDR2 SMNVEV (reference sequence). This CDR3 is 15 amino acids long. The CDR3 reads CASSPGLTGSQPQHF. CDR3 DNA: TGTGCCAGCAGTCCAGGACTAACCGGGAGCCAGCCCCAGCATTTT.

CDR3 loop: CASSLSDRVLGYTF. DNA of the CDR3: TGTGCCAGCAGCTTATCGGACAGGGTCCTTGGCTACACCTTC. The chain joins TRBV7-9 to TRBJ1-2; 8 bases fit TRBD1. Germline loops: CDR1 SEHNR, CDR2 FQNEAQ (reference sequence). The CDR3 consists of 14 residues. J was trimmed by 7 bases and V by 2 bases; bases with no gene match: 6.

A word on this clonotype: One end of the junction does not line up with germline, which may come from a read error. CDR3 nucleotide sequence: TGTGCCAGCAGGTACTACAGGTACAATGAGCAGTTCTTC. This sequence encodes CASRYYRYNEQFF. The chain has TRBV6-2 or TRBV6-3 and TRBJ2-1; D may be TRBD1 (5 bases). This CDR3 has 13 residues. Germline values: CDR1 MNHEY, CDR2 SVGEGT.